The present T cell receptor (beta chain) was sequenced within a study of shared clonotypes between healthy human individuals. The CDR3 is made up of 15 amino acids. The V end was cut by 6 bases, the J end by 7 bases, with 19 bases between. The germline CDR1 and CDR2 sequences are SEHNR and FQNEAQ (reference sequence). The protocol was immunoSEQ multiplex PCR, while the TCRdb copy is restricted to in-frame clones and leaves out a portion. Of 330,000 or so clones in the sample, roughly 80% were seen once. The chain has TRBV7-9 and TRBJ2-1, with D perhaps matching TRBD1 (7 bases). The source is a man aged 25-45 years in good health. The material sequenced was memory CD4+ T cells sorted from blood. Subset meaning: CD45RA-negative fraction. This chain's CDR3 is CASREGTEAINEQFF. CDR3 nucleotide sequence: TGTGCCAGCAGGGAGGGGACAGAAGCGATAAATGAGCAGTTCTTC.